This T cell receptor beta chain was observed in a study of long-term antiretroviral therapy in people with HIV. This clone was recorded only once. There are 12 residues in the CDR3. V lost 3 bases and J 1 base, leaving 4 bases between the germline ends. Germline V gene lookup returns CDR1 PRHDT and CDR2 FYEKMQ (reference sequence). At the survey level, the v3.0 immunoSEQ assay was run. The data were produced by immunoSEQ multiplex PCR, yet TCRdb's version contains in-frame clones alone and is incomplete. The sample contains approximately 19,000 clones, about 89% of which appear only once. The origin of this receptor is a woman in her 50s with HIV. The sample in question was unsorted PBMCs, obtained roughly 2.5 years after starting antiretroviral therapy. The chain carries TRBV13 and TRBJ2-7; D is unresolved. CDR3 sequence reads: CASSFRSYEQYF. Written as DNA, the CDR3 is TGTGCCAGCAGCTTTCGGTCCTACGAGCAGTACTTC.